The 13 T cell receptor beta chains below were found in one sample sequenced in a study of CD8 T cells in ankylosing spondylitis (dated by TCRdb to 2016 to 2017). The library was obtained by 5' RACE. TCRdb shows the sequencer as Illumina HiSeq 2500. TCRdb reworked the public reads: Q25 trimming with fastp, MiXCR clone assembly, productive beta chains retained. Identical CDR3 proteins give one entry, which carries the most common genes and DNA. In this sample the table shows a few hundred thousand distinct CDR3 sequences, under 20% of which occur a single time. The ten largest clones represent about a third of the sample. Sample: blood, either unsorted or a sorted T cell fraction (not recorded which). Receptor source: a male donor with ankylosing spondylitis or in good health (not recorded which).

The chain carries TRBV20-1 and TRBJ2-7; 11 bases agree with TRBD2. V gave up 3 bases and J gave up 3 bases; unmatched junction bases: 13. The CDR3 is made up of 17 amino acids. The germline V gene encodes CDR1 DFQATT and CDR2 SNEGSKA (reference sequence). CDR3 sequence (DNA): TGCAGTGCTAGTCCTCTAGCGGGAGGCCCAAACGTCTACGAGCAGTACTTC. Amino acids: CSASPLAGGPNVYEQYF.

Only a few counts were recorded for this clonotype. The chain carries TRBV7-3 and TRBJ2-3; D might be TRBD1 (6 bases). The CDR3 is 17 amino acids. V was pared by 5 bases and J by 3 bases, with 21 bases between. Germline CDR1 SGHTA, CDR2 FQGTGA. The CDR3 nucleotides are TGTGCCAGCAGCCCCGGGTCGAGAGGGGGTGGGACAGATACGCAGTATTTT. This translates into CASSPGSRGGGTDTQYF. The whole variable domain, remainder taken from reference TRBV7-3 and TRBJ2-3, is GAGVSQTPSNKVTEKGKYVELRCDPISGHTALYWYRQSLGQGPEFLIYFQGTGAADDSGLPNDRFFAVRPEGSVSTLKIQRTERGDSAVYLCASSPGSRGGGTDTQYFGPGTRLTVL.

This clonotype was recorded at least ten times. CDR3 nucleotide sequence: TGTGCCAGCAGTTACTTGGGCGGGGGCGCAGATACGCAGTATTTT. Translation gives CASSYLGGGADTQYF. This chain connects TRBV6-5 to TRBJ2-3; possible D gene TRBD2, 7 bases. This CDR3 comprises 15 residues. V was shortened by 1 base and J by 4 bases, with 12 bases between the two germline ends. The germline CDR1 and CDR2 sequences are MNHEY and SVGAGI.

V usage is TRBV7-8 and J usage is TRBJ2-1; unclear D gene. The length of the CDR3 is 16 residues. V dropped 1 base and J dropped 3 bases, with 13 bases sitting between them. CDR1 SGHVS and CDR2 FQNEAQ come from the germline V gene. CDR3 in amino acids: CASSLGDSSLYNEQFF. CDR3 DNA: TGTGCCAGCAGCTTAGGGGATAGCTCACTCTACAATGAGCAGTTCTTC.

This clonotype was recorded at least ten times. At one boundary the junction diverges from the germline segment, which might be a read error. The V gene is TRBV6-2 or TRBV6-3, the J gene TRBJ2-1; D is unresolved. This CDR3 comprises 13 residues. Germline lookup yields CDR1 MNHEY and CDR2 SVGEGT. The chain's CDR3 is CASSDSRHNEQFF. The CDR3 DNA reads TGTGCCAGCAGTGACTCTAGGCACAATGAGCAGTTCTTC.

The V gene is TRBV7-9, the J gene TRBJ2-7; tentative D call: TRBD2 (5 bases). The tail of the sequence fits TRBJ2-3 better, so the J call may be wrong. Looked up from germline, CDR1 is SEHNR and CDR2 is FQNEAQ (reference sequence). This CDR3 has 14 residues. DNA for the CDR3: TGTGCCAGCAGTCTCGACTCGGCGGGAGATACGCAGTATTTT. This codes for CASSLDSAGDTQYF.

The chain is built from TRBV13 and TRBJ2-7, with 7 bases aligning to TRBD1. The germline gives CDR1 PRHDT, CDR2 FYEKMQ (reference sequence). This CDR3 has 15 residues. Trimming at V came to 5 bases and at J to 4 bases, leaving 11 bases not matched to a gene. CDR3 region: CASSPGQSLRYEQYF. The CDR3, as DNA: TGTGCCAGCAGCCCGGGACAGAGTTTAAGGTACGAGCAGTACTTC.

This clonotype has a handful of counts. The chain recombines TRBV5-1 with TRBJ2-7; 8 positions agree with TRBD2. V lost 0 bases and J lost 4; bases outside the gene matches: 12. Germline-derived CDR1 and CDR2 are SGHRS and YFSETQ. This CDR3 has 17 residues. CDR3 protein: CASSLDRATGGVYEQYF. CDR3 nucleotides: TGCGCCAGCAGCTTGGACAGGGCGACGGGAGGGGTGTACGAGCAGTACTTC.

The V and J genes are TRBV12-3 or TRBV12-4 and TRBJ1-2; tentative D call: TRBD1 (5 bases). The V gene lost 6 bases and the J gene lost 6 bases, with 26 bases spanning the gap. The CDR3 contains 17 residues. In DNA, the CDR3 is TGTGCCAGCAGCCGCCCGGGACCCAAAGGAGAATATGATGGCTACACCTTC. This gives the protein CASSRPGPKGEYDGYTF.

There are many counts of this clonotype. The V and J genes are TRBV11-1 and TRBJ2-5; 10 bases map to TRBD1. This CDR3 region has 17 residues. Germline-derived CDR1 and CDR2 are SGHAT and FQDESV (reference sequence). J gave up 1 base and V 4 bases, and 9 bases lay outside the gene matches. The CDR3 bases are TGTGCCAGCAGCTGCCCCCGGGACAGGGGTCCCCAAGAGACCCAGTACTTC. Encoded protein: CASSCPRDRGPQETQYF. Complete variable domain (other parts from reference TRBV11-1 and TRBJ2-5): EAEVAQSPRYKITEKSQAVAFWCDPISGHATLYWYRQILGQGPELLVQFQDESVVDDSQLPKDRFSAERLKGVDSTLKIQPAELGDSAMYLCASSCPRDRGPQETQYFGPGTRLLVL.

This clonotype was seen many times. The chain recombines TRBV11-2 with TRBJ2-1, with a possible D match to TRBD2 (5 bases). The germline gives CDR1 SGHAT, CDR2 FQNNGV. There are 14 residues in the CDR3. The V and J ends lost 3 bases and 8 bases respectively, with 14 bases between them. DNA for the CDR3: TGTGCCAGCAGCTTCGGCGGGTTAGTCGATGAGCAGTTCTTC. Translating gives CASSFGGLVDEQFF.

Notes on this clonotype: The junction and the germline gene differ at one end; a read error may be behind it. This chain's CDR3 is CASSYWKGTSGFNKQFF. The CDR3 region has the DNA TGTGCCAGCAGTTACTGGAAAGGGACTAGCGGCTTCAATAAGCAGTTCTTC. This rearrangement joins TRBV6-5 to TRBJ2-1; 11 bases are a match to TRBD2. Per the germline V gene, CDR1 is MNHEY and CDR2 is SVGAGI. The CDR3 length is 17 residues.

The sample holds a few counts of this clonotype. V usage is TRBV12-3 or TRBV12-4 and J usage is TRBJ1-1; no reliable D call. The V end was cut by 6 bases, the J end by 1 base, with 21 bases between. This CDR3 is 17 amino acids long. In DNA, the CDR3 is TGTGCCAGCAGCCCTAGGCCCGGGTCGGCACCGAACACTGAAGCTTTCTTT. Amino acid sequence: CASSPRPGSAPNTEAFF.